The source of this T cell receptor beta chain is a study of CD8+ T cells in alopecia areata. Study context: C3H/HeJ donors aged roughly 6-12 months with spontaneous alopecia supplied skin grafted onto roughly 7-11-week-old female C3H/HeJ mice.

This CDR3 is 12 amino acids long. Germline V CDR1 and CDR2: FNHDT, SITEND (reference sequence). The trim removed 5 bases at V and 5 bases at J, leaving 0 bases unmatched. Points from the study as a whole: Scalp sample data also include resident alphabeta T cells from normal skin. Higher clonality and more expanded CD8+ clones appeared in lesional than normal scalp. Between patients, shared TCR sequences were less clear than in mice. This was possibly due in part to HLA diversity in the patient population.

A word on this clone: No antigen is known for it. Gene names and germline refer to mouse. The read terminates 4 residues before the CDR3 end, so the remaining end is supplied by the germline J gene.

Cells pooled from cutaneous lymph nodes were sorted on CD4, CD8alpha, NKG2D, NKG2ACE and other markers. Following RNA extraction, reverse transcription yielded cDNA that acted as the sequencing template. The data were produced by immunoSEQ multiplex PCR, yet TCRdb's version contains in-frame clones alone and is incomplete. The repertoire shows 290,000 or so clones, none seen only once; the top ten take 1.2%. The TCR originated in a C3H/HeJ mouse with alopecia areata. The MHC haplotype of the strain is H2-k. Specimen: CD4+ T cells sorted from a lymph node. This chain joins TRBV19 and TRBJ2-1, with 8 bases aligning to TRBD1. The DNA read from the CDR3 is TGTGCCAGCAGGGACAGGGATGCT. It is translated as CASRDRDA. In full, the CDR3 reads CASRDRDAEQFF.